The next 6 T cell receptor beta chains were all read from a single sample in a study of T cell responses to AZD1222 COVID-19 vaccine. Profiled with immunoSEQ multiplex PCR; TCRdb holds only in-frame clones, not every one. This table has roughly 190,000 clones, 85% to 95% appearing once. This specimen was peripheral blood, taken on day 0 of AZD1222 vaccination. Receptors originate from an adult in good health.

This clone was seen a handful of times. This rearrangement joins TRBV7-9 to TRBJ1-4, with 9 bases identical to TRBD1. This CDR3 contains 15 residues. V trimming: 5 bases; J trimming: 8 bases; junction bases outside the gene matches: 9. Per the germline V gene, CDR1 is SEHNR and CDR2 is FQNEAQ (reference sequence). CDR3 in DNA: TGTGCCAGCAGCGGGCCGGGACAGGGCCGGGAAAAACTGTTTTTT. Translated, it gives CASSGPGQGREKLFF.

The chain joins TRBV4-1 to TRBJ1-2, with TRBD1 as a possible D gene (5 bases). The V and J ends lost 1 base and 3 bases respectively, with 12 bases between them. The CDR3 spans 15 residues. Germline assignment: CDR1 MGHRA and CDR2 YSYEKL. The DNA of the CDR3 is TGCGCCAGCAGCCAAGTCCCAGGGAACCACTATGGCTACACCTTC. Protein product: CASSQVPGNHYGYTF.

The chain recombines TRBV5-4 with TRBJ2-7; D possibly uses TRBD1 or TRBD2 (5 bases each). Germline assignment: CDR1 SGHNT and CDR2 YYREEE (reference sequence). The CDR3 contains 14 residues. V was shortened by 7 bases and J by 4 bases, with 18 bases between the two germline ends. The DNA for the CDR3 is TGTGCCAGCGGTCGGTTCACGGGGCGATACGAGCAGTACTTC. It translates to CASGRFTGRYEQYF.

The J gene is TRBJ1-1, the V gene TRBV3-1 (or the pseudogene TRBV3-2); D is perhaps TRBD1 (5 bases). V shed 2 bases and J shed 0 bases, with 10 bases lying between them. The V gene's germline CDR1 is LGHDT and CDR2 YNNKEL (reference sequence). The CDR3 contains 15 residues. CDR3 residues: CASSQQGKMNTEAFF. The CDR3 DNA sequence: TGTGCCAGCAGCCAACAGGGAAAGATGAACACTGAAGCTTTCTTT.

This chain's CDR3 is CASSYNRVVAFF. CDR3 DNA: TGTGCCAGCAGTTATAACAGGGTGGTGGCTTTCTTT. The chain recombines TRBV6-5 with TRBJ1-1; D is perhaps TRBD1 (6 bases). Germline V gene sequence: CDR1 MNHEY, CDR2 SVGAGI. CDR3 length: 12 residues. The V and J ends lost 3 bases and 11 bases respectively, with 13 bases between them.

About this clone itself: This specimen includes other DNA sequences encoding the same CDR3. This chain uses TRBV18 with TRBJ1-2; D remains ambiguous. V dropped 1 base and J dropped 2 bases, with 8 bases sitting between them. Germline loops: CDR1 KGHSH, CDR2 LQKENI. This CDR3 region has 14 residues. The CDR3 DNA follows: TGTGCCAGCTCACCACTTACGGGGAACTATGGCTACACCTTC. This translates into CASSPLTGNYGYTF. Drawing the rest from reference TRBV18 and TRBJ1-2, the complete variable domain is NAGVMQNPRHLVRRRGQEARLRCSPMKGHSHVYWYRQLPEEGLKFMVYLQKENIIDESGMPKERFSAEFPKEGPSILRIQQVVRGDSAAYFCASSPLTGNYGYTFGSGTRLTVV.